A selection of T cell receptor beta chains follows, all from one sample in a study of blood T cell repertoires in COVID-19. This table comes from immunoSEQ multiplex PCR, and its TCRdb copy is limited to in-frame clones, with some not included. The data show over 150,000 clones, with 70% to 90% seen just once and about 18% held by the top ten. The sequencing sample was made of peripheral blood. All receptors come from a middle-aged man with COVID-19, enrolled during active disease. Each CDR3 is given with its conserved first and last residue.

>TRBJ2-5|TRBV19
CASSLRQGVGAQYF
>TRBJ2-1|TRBV6-5
CASSSGESDEQFF
>TRBJ1-1|TRBV5-1
CASSSDTEAFF
>TRBJ1-5|TRBV6-2/TRBV6-3
CASSSAMNQPQHF
>TRBJ2-7|TRBV27
CASKGVGPGQAYEQYF
>TRBJ2-1|TRBV11-2
CASSSFTGTSGDNEQFF
>TRBJ2-2|TRBV5-1
CASSNDRAELFF
>TRBJ1-5|TRBV27
CASSRGQPYSNQPQHF
>TRBJ2-2|TRBV19
CASSSRTSANTGELFF
>TRBJ2-7|TRBV30
CASHGTGFYEQYF
>TRBJ2-7|TRBV11-3
CASSGGLADSYEQYF
>TRBJ2-5|TRBV30
CAWSVSRETQYF
>TRBJ2-7|TRBV15
CATSNIQGASYEQYF
>TRBJ1-1|TRBV7-9
CASRKGQSTEAFF
>TRBJ1-5|TRBV6-5
CASRRDRSNQPQHF
>TRBJ2-5|TRBV7-8
CASSLAGGAGQETQYF
>TRBJ1-1|TRBV7-9
CASSIRGEAEAFF
>TRBJ2-1|TRBV7-9
CASSLSMGQGIVSYEQFF
>TRBJ2-2|TRBV12-5
CASGPPGLAGVTGELFF
>TRBJ2-2|TRBV2
CASRASGYTGELFF
>TRBJ2-1|TRBV5-1
CASSPFVGGNNNEQFF
>TRBJ2-6|TRBV5-1
CASSSGTGGFLTGANVLTF
>TRBJ2-1|TRBV7-7
CASSPAGGPNNEQFF
>TRBJ1-2|TRBV28
CASSPGTVMSGGYTF
>TRBJ2-2|TRBV28
CASSPPGLATGELFF
>TRBJ2-3|TRBV19
CASSLPLIRGLVVTQYF
>TRBJ2-1|TRBV27
CASRPGTRGIQPYNEQFF
>TRBJ2-1|TRBV7-2
CASSLVARGNEQFF
>TRBJ2-7|TRBV12-3/TRBV12-4
CASSRDRSYEQYF
>TRBJ2-1|TRBV9
CASSVESGGGFLSSYNEQFF
>TRBJ2-1|TRBV7-9
CASSPGLALNEQFF
>TRBJ2-2|TRBV12-3/TRBV12-4
CASSPSTGELFF
>TRBJ2-7|TRBV2
CASRETVSSSYEQYF
>TRBJ2-7|TRBV21-1
CASSWGGAASLGEQYF
>TRBJ1-6|TRBV5-5
CASSRKGASDSPLHF
>TRBJ1-2|TRBV5-1
CASSFLPGQGAAYGYTF
>TRBJ1-5|TRBV7-8
CASSTTPNQPQHF
>TRBJ2-2|TRBV7-3
CARGRGGELFF
>TRBJ1-2|TRBV7-6
CASSLLSGGNSGYTF
>TRBJ2-7|TRBV6-5
CASRGPGHLSYEQYF
>TRBJ1-1|TRBV5-1
CASSLLLEANTEAFF
>TRBJ2-3|TRBV18
CASSLRGAGDPLGTDTQYF
>TRBJ2-7|TRBV4-1
CASSPGLAGGWVEQYF
>TRBJ2-6|TRBV19
CASSPRGRAGANVLTF
>TRBJ2-7|TRBV11-2
CASSPRGSSGRSDEQYF
>TRBJ2-5|TRBV28
CASSHLGAGEETQYF
>TRBJ2-7|TRBV5-1
CASSLWFSDSIPYEQYF
>TRBJ2-1|TRBV19
CASSRQGAIGLAGISEQFF
>TRBJ1-5|TRBV6-5
CASSYSRSNQPQHF
>TRBJ2-1|TRBV5-1
CASSLDLRPSSYNEQFF
>TRBJ2-1|TRBV19
CASSLTSGRASHNEQFF
>TRBJ2-2|TRBV19
CASSILGQATPRRTGELFF
>TRBJ2-7|TRBV2
CATGEGYYEQYF